This TCR beta chain was recovered during a study of cytomegalovirus exposure and HLA in healthy donors. This CDR3 is 14 amino acids long. CDR1 is SGDLS and CDR2 is YYNGEE in the germline V gene. V dropped 5 bases and J dropped 3 bases, with 12 bases sitting between them. Vbeta (60) and Jbeta (13) primers were used in the PCR. The method was immunoSEQ multiplex PCR; TCRdb's version includes in-frame clones alone and lacks a portion of them. Seen here are 110,000 or so clones, about 61% observed once, and the top ten hold roughly 8%. Sequences were obtained from PBMCs. This chain connects TRBV9 to TRBJ1-5; D gene unclear. The sequence derives from a man aged 18 to 30 in good health and CMV-seropositive. The CDR3 DNA reads as TGTGCCAGCAGTAAGACCGGGAACAATCAGCCCCAGCATTTT. Its translation is CASSKTGNNQPQHF.